The rows below give T cell receptor beta chains drawn from one sample of a study of T cell responses to AZD1222 COVID-19 vaccine. Using immunoSEQ multiplex PCR, the repertoire was profiled, and TCRdb retains in-frame clones only, with some absent. The profile shows 150,000 to 200,000 clones, 90% to 95% of them singletons. The sample consisted of peripheral blood, taken 28 days after the second dose of the MenACWY control vaccine. The receptors derive from an adult who received the MenACWY meningococcal vaccine as a control. CDR3s include the opening cysteine and the closing phenylalanine or tryptophan. D genes are given only for firm matches. Clone size is stated in some rows and not others, as once, few, many or a class when expanded.

D gene,V gene,CDR3 length,clone size,J gene,CDR3 protein,CDR3 DNA
NA,TRBV19,15,NA,TRBJ1-3,CASNPRGSSGNTIYF,TGTGCCAGTAACCCCCGCGGGAGCTCTGGAAACACCATATATTTT
NA,TRBV23-1,15,NA,TRBJ1-5,CASSQEQGSNQPQHF,TGCGCCAGCAGTCAAGAACAGGGAAGCAATCAGCCCCAGCATTTT
TRBD2,TRBV9,13,NA,TRBJ2-7,CASSGTSRGEQYF,TGTGCCAGCAGCGGGACTAGTCGGGGCGAGCAGTACTTC
TRBD1,TRBV28,15,NA,TRBJ2-3,CASSHPQGRTDTQYF,TGTGCCAGCAGTCACCCACAGGGGCGCACAGATACGCAGTATTTT
TRBD1,TRBV2,16,NA,TRBJ1-3,CASSLQGVTSGNTIYF,TGTGCCAGCAGCTTACAGGGGGTGACCTCTGGAAACACCATATATTTT
NA,TRBV11-3,15,NA,TRBJ2-6,CASRPRAGGANVLTF,TGTGCCAGCCGACCGAGGGCGGGGGGGGCCAACGTCCTGACTTTC
NA,TRBV5-6,13,NA,TRBJ1-2,CASSLGTAYGYTF,TGTGCCAGCAGCTTGGGGACAGCCTATGGCTACACCTTC
NA,TRBV6-5,13,NA,TRBJ2-7,CAGGPGPPYEQYF,TGTGCCGGAGGACCGGGACCACCCTACGAGCAGTACTTC
NA,TRBV7-9,13,NA,TRBJ1-2,CASSLQVRSGYTF,TGTGCCAGCAGCCTACAGGTGCGAAGTGGCTACACCTTC
NA,TRBV2,12,NA,TRBJ1-5,CASRVGVEPQHF,TGTGCCAGCAGGGTTGGAGTAGAACCCCAGCATTTT
TRBD1,TRBV20-1,13,NA,TRBJ1-1,CSASAGGNTEAFF,TGCAGTGCTAGTGCAGGGGGGAACACTGAAGCTTTCTTT
NA,TRBV28,14,NA,TRBJ2-7,CASSLSGPPYEQYF,TGTGCCAGCAGTTTATCTGGACCACCCTACGAGCAGTACTTC
TRBD2,TRBV5-3,14,NA,TRBJ2-2,CARPSGTNTGELFF,TGTGCCAGACCGAGCGGGACGAACACCGGGGAGCTGTTTTTT
TRBD1,TRBV7-6,16,NA,TRBJ2-7,CASSQRAGTGQVEQYF,TGTGCCAGCAGCCAAAGGGCCGGGACAGGGCAAGTCGAGCAGTACTTC
NA,TRBV9,13,NA,TRBJ1-1,CASSVVEVGKAFF,TGTGCCAGCAGCGTAGTCGAGGTAGGGAAAGCTTTCTTT
TRBD1,TRBV7-3,15,NA,TRBJ1-5,CASSLNGQGHQPQHF,TGTGCCAGCAGCTTGAACGGACAGGGGCATCAGCCCCAGCATTTT
NA,TRBV9,15,NA,TRBJ2-7,CASSSTSGTLYEQYF,TGTGCCAGCAGCTCAACGTCCGGGACCCTTTACGAGCAGTACTTC
NA,TRBV28,16,once,TRBJ1-4,CASSFDQSGSNEKLFF,TGTGCCAGCAGTTTCGATCAGTCGGGGTCTAATGAAAAACTGTTTTTT
TRBD2,TRBV11-3,17,NA,TRBJ2-1,CASSRSGLAGETNEQFF,TGTGCCAGCAGCCGCTCCGGACTAGCGGGAGAAACAAATGAGCAGTTCTTC
NA,TRBV5-8,15,NA,TRBJ2-1,CASSLRGMRYNEQFF,TGTGCCAGCAGCTTGCGCGGGATGAGGTACAATGAGCAGTTCTTC
NA,TRBV7-8,14,NA,TRBJ2-7,CASSSSGRSYEQYF,TGTGCCAGCAGCTCCTCGGGACGGTCCTACGAGCAGTACTTC
TRBD1,TRBV7-2,16,NA,TRBJ2-5,CASSPPPTGGEETQYF,TGTGCCAGCAGCCCCCCCCCGACAGGGGGCGAGGAGACCCAGTACTTC
NA,TRBV19,11,NA,TRBJ1-1,CASLRRAEAFF,TGTGCCAGCCTAAGGAGGGCTGAAGCTTTCTTT
TRBD1,TRBV6-5,15,NA,TRBJ2-7,CASSYSDEYRGAQYF,TGTGCCAGCAGTTACTCTGATGAGTACAGGGGGGCCCAGTACTTC
TRBD1,TRBV5-8,20,NA,TRBJ1-6,CASSPRGQGRGDDYNSPLHF,TGTGCCAGCAGCCCGAGGGGACAGGGGCGCGGGGATGACTATAATTCACCCCTCCACTTT
NA,TRBV7-9,14,NA,TRBJ1-1,CASSLAWEGTEAFF,TGTGCCAGCAGCTTAGCGTGGGAGGGCACTGAAGCTTTCTTT
NA,TRBV28,12,NA,TRBJ1-6,CASRPQGLPLHF,TGTGCCAGCAGGCCTCAAGGGTTACCCCTCCACTTT
NA,TRBV19,14,once,TRBJ2-7,CASSSQVATYEQYF,TGTGCCAGTAGTAGTCAAGTAGCGACCTACGAGCAGTACTTC
NA,TRBV10-3,12,NA,TRBJ1-3,CAIGAEPTTIYF,TGTGCCATCGGCGCAGAGCCAACCACCATATATTTT
NA,TRBV5-1,18,NA,TRBJ2-7,CASSLARAGGFSPYEQYF,TGCGCCAGCAGCTTGGCCCGGGCAGGCGGATTCTCGCCCTACGAGCAGTACTTC
TRBD2,TRBV18,15,NA,TRBJ2-1,CASSPGLAGVNEQFF,TGTGCCAGCTCACCAGGACTAGCGGGAGTGAATGAGCAGTTCTTC
TRBD1,TRBV5-1,14,once,TRBJ2-7,CASSFGTGAYEQYF,TGCGCCAGCAGCTTCGGGACAGGGGCCTACGAGCAGTACTTC
NA,TRBV19,14,NA,TRBJ2-4,CASNSRLAKNIQYF,TGTGCCAGTAATTCCAGGTTAGCCAAAAACATTCAGTACTTC
NA,TRBV27,13,NA,TRBJ1-5,CASSFDSNQPQHF,TGTGCCAGCAGTTTTGATAGCAATCAGCCCCAGCATTTT
TRBD1,TRBV28,15,NA,TRBJ1-6,CASSPRTGYNSPLHF,TGTGCCAGCAGTCCTCGGACAGGCTATAATTCACCCCTCCACTTT
TRBD1,TRBV11-1,14,NA,TRBJ2-7,CASSALRGPYEQYF,TGTGCCAGCAGCGCTCTTAGGGGGCCCTACGAGCAGTACTTC
NA,TRBV30,14,NA,TRBJ2-7,CAWSGGGVLFEQYF,TGTGCCTGGAGTGGAGGAGGGGTTCTTTTCGAGCAGTACTTC
TRBD2,TRBV14,19,once,TRBJ2-1,CASSHQEFPGLALYNEQFF,TGTGCCAGCAGCCATCAGGAATTCCCGGGACTAGCTCTTTACAATGAGCAGTTCTTC
NA,TRBV24-1,16,NA,TRBJ2-2,CATSGFGTQNTGELFF,TGTGCCACCAGTGGGTTCGGGACTCAGAACACCGGGGAGCTGTTTTTT
NA,TRBV4-3,14,NA,TRBJ1-2,CASSQAGGNYGYTF,TGCGCCAGCAGCCAAGCTGGCGGGAACTATGGCTACACCTTC
TRBD1,TRBV29-1,13,NA,TRBJ1-4,CSVAGTGSEKLFF,TGCAGCGTTGCCGGGACAGGGAGTGAAAAACTGTTTTTT
NA,TRBV2,15,NA,TRBJ2-1,CASSPSWRRSNEQFF,TGTGCCAGCAGCCCGAGTTGGCGTCGGAGCAATGAGCAGTTCTTC
NA,TRBV10-3,15,NA,TRBJ2-3,CATSRGEPYTDTQYF,TGTGCCACCTCCCGGGGCGAGCCATACACAGATACGCAGTATTTT
TRBD1,TRBV6-5,15,NA,TRBJ1-2,CASSYWTGVLYGYTF,TGTGCCAGCAGTTACTGGACAGGTGTTCTCTATGGCTACACCTTC
TRBD1,TRBV9,16,once,TRBJ1-6,CASSVQRDRANSPLHF,TGTGCCAGCAGCGTACAAAGGGACAGGGCTAATTCACCCCTCCACTTT
NA,TRBV11-2,13,once,TRBJ2-7,CASSRERGHEQYF,TGTGCCAGCAGCAGAGAGAGGGGCCACGAGCAGTACTTC
TRBD1,TRBV7-8,13,NA,TRBJ1-2,CASRAGTGASGTF,TGTGCCAGCAGGGCTGGGACAGGGGCTTCTGGAACCTTC